The next 13 T cell receptor beta chains were all read from a single sample in a study of CD8 T cells in Susac syndrome. Random hexamers served to reverse transcribe roughly 0.5 to 1 ug RNA. MiXCR, applied by TCRdb to the immunoSEQ multiplex PCR reads, yields one record per CDR3 protein. The table includes fewer than 85,000 distinct CDR3 sequences, 95% detected once. Source material: CD8+ T cells from PBMCs. The receptors were sampled from a human donor with Susac syndrome.

The rearrangement links TRBV20-1 to TRBJ2-4, with D possibly being TRBD1 or TRBD2 (5 bases each). The germline V gene has CDR1 DFQATT and CDR2 SNEGSKA (reference sequence). V lost 1 base, J lost 7 bases, and 17 bases lay in between. The CDR3 runs to 15 residues. This CDR3 is CSARVEVRVANIQYF. The CDR3 DNA is TGCAGTGCTAGAGTGGAGGTCAGGGTGGCGAACATTCAGTACTTC.

The chain links TRBV10-3 to TRBJ2-5; 8 nucleotides line up with TRBD2. J gave up 5 bases and V 3 bases, and 5 bases lay outside the gene matches. The CDR3 runs 14 residues. In germline, CDR1 is ENHRY, CDR2 SYGVKD. The CDR3 DNA is TGTGCCATCAGTGAAGCGGGAGAGGAGGAGACCCAGTACTTC. This translates into CAISEAGEEETQYF.

The chain joins TRBV4-2 to TRBJ2-4, with D perhaps TRBD2 (6 bases). V lost 4 bases, J lost 1 base, and 14 bases lay in between. Germline V gene lookup returns CDR1 LGHNA and CDR2 YNFKEQ. CDR3 length equals 16 residues. The DNA of the CDR3 is TGTGCCAGCAGCCCAAGCTTTGCGGGGGCCAAAAACATTCAGTACTTC. Translating it yields CASSPSFAGAKNIQYF.

The chain has TRBV2 and TRBJ2-3, with D possibly TRBD2 on 6 matching bases. Germline values: CDR1 SNHLY, CDR2 FYNNEI. This CDR3 spans 12 amino acids. V lost 6 bases to trimming and J lost 6 bases, with 10 bases between them. CDR3 nucleotides: TGTGCCAGCAGCGGGACTTTTGATACGCAGTATTTT. Its protein product is CASSGTFDTQYF.

This chain uses TRBV5-4 with TRBJ2-2, with no clear D. The V and J ends lost 4 bases and 7 bases respectively, with 8 bases between them. The CDR3 spans 12 residues. Germline values: CDR1 SGHNT, CDR2 YYREEE (reference sequence). The CDR3 bases are TGTGCCAGCAGCGTTTTTGTCGGGGAGCTGTTTTTT. Amino acids: CASSVFVGELFF.

The CDR3 nucleotides are TGTGCCAGCAGCTTTAGCCCTGCGGCGAATGAGCAGTTCTTC. Encoded protein: CASSFSPAANEQFF. The V call is TRBV5-6, the J call TRBJ2-1; D gene uncertain. Per germline, CDR1 SGHDT and CDR2 YYEEEE. The CDR3 length is 14 residues. V gave up 2 bases and J gave up 7 bases, with 13 bases separating them.

The chain recombines TRBV20-1 with TRBJ2-1; either TRBD1 or TRBD2 may supply D (5 bases each). This CDR3 region has 11 residues. Germline lookup yields CDR1 DFQATT and CDR2 SNEGSKA (reference sequence). V was cut by 7 bases and J by 8 bases, with 12 bases left in between. The CDR3 DNA reads TGCAGTGACGGGGCAGGCGATGAGCAGTTCTTC. It is translated as CSDGAGDEQFF.

The chain combines TRBV7-9 with TRBJ2-7; TRBD1 matches 9 bases. Germline V gene data show CDR1 as SEHNR and CDR2 as FQNEAQ (reference sequence). This CDR3 comprises 15 residues. After removal of 6 bases from V and 2 bases from J, the junction contained 8 bases not matched to a gene. In nucleotides, the CDR3 is TGTGCCAGCAGTTCCCGGGACAGGGCCCCCTACGAGCAGTACTTC. This encodes CASSSRDRAPYEQYF.

The chain joins TRBV5-4 to TRBJ1-1; tentative D call: TRBD1 (6 bases). Germline-derived CDR1 and CDR2 are SGHNT and YYREEE (reference sequence). This CDR3 region has 14 residues. Trimming pared 3 bases from V and 8 bases from J, leaving 17 bases between. The CDR3 here is CASSSKGGRPEAFF. The CDR3 DNA is TGTGCCAGCAGCTCTAAGGGGGGTCGGCCCGAAGCTTTCTTT.

V usage is TRBV7-9 and J usage is TRBJ1-1, with TRBD1 identical over 11 bases. CDR1 and CDR2 (germline): SEHNR, FQNEAQ (reference sequence). The CDR3 is 16 residues long. With V trimmed by 8 bases and J by 4 bases, 12 bases remained unmatched. CDR3 in DNA: TGTGCCAGCTGGGACAGGGGGACACGGATAAGCACTGAAGCTTTCTTT. Translation gives CASWDRGTRISTEAFF.

The rearrangement joins TRBV20-1 to TRBJ2-4; weak D call: TRBD2 (5 bases). The germline V gene encodes CDR1 DFQATT and CDR2 SNEGSKA (reference sequence). Trimming cost V 5 bases and J 5 bases, with 7 bases left between them. The CDR3 has 11 amino acids. CDR3 bases: TGCAGTGCTCAGAGGGAAAACATTCAGTACTTC. Protein sequence: CSAQRENIQYF.

The CDR3 loop is CSVAPLRGSYEQYF. CDR3 DNA: TGCAGCGTTGCTCCCCTTCGGGGCAGCTACGAGCAGTACTTC. The genes are TRBV29-1 and TRBJ2-7, with D tentatively TRBD1 or TRBD2 (5 bases each). The germline V gene encodes CDR1 SQVTM and CDR2 ANQGSEA. The V and J ends lost 4 bases and 3 bases respectively, with 16 bases between them. CDR3 size: 14 residues.

V and J are TRBV7-6 and TRBJ2-1; D call uncertain. V was trimmed by 5 bases and J by 4 bases, leaving 18 bases between them. The germline gives CDR1 SGHVS, CDR2 FNYEAQ. This CDR3 comprises 16 residues. The CDR3 spells CASSPVVSTGYNEQFF. The DNA for the CDR3 is TGTGCCAGCAGCCCCGTGGTGTCGACTGGGTACAATGAGCAGTTCTTC.